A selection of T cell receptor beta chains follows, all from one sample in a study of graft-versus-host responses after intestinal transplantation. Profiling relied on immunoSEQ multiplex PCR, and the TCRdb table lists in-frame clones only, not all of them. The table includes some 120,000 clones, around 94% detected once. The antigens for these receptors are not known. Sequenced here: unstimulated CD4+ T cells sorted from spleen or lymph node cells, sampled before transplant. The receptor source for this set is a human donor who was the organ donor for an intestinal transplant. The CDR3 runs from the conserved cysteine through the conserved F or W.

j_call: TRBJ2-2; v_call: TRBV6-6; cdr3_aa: CASSYSVAGGAGELFF
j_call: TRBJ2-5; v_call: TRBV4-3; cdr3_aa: CASSQRLAEQETQYF
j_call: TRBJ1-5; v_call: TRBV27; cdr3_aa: CASSLSGTSGQPQHF
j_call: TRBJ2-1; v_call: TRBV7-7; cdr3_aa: CASSFGTSGSLNEQFF
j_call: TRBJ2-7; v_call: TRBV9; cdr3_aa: CASSVGGSGAVYKQYF
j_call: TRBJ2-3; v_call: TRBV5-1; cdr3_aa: CASSLEGRSTDTQYF
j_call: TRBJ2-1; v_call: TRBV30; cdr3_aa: CACSPSGKLGEQFF
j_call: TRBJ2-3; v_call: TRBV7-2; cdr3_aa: CASSLAGAPDTQYF
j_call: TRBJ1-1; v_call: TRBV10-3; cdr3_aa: CAISESWAANTEAFF
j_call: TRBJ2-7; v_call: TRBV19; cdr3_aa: CASSTNRGTGTYEQYF
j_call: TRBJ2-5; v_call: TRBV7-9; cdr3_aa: CASSSFRGAGETQYF
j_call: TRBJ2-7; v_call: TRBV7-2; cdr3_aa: CASSLIYEQYF
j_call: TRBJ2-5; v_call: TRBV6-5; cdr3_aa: CASSWTSGSETQYF
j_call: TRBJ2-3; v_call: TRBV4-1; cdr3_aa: CASSRRISTDTQYF
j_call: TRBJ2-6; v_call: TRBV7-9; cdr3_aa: CASSRPSGRAGANVLTF
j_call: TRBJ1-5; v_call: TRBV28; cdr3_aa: CASSLGIPQPQHF
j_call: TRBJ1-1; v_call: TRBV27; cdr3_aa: CASSFGANTEAFF
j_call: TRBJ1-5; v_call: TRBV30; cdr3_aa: CAWGQGNQPQHF
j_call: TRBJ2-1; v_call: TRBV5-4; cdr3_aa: CASSPTSGRVVVDNEQFF
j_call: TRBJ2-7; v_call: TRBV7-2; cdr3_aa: CASSLRGLADYEQYF
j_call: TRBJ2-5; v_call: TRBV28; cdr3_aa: CASSLLGLQETQYF
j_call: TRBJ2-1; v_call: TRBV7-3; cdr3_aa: CASSLSLAGNNEQFF
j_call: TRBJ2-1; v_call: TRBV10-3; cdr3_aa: CAIKTASSYNEQFF
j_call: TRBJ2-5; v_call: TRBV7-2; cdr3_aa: CASSLDRGRETQYF
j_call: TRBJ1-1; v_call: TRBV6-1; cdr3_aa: CASSFQGADTEAFF
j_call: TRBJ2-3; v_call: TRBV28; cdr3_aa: CASSDPGQGSDTQYF
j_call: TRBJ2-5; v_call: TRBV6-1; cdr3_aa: CASTLMGSEQETQYF
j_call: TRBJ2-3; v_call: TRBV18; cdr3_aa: CASSPFSDTQYF
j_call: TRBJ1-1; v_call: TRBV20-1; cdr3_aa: CSAGNTEAFF
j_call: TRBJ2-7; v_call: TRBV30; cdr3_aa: CAWSVRRREKGEQYF
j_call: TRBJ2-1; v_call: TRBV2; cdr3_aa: CAGSMGGTYNEQFF
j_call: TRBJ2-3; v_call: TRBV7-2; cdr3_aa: CASSSVSGRVRDTQYF
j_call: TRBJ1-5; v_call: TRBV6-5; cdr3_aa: CATSLPQYQPQHF
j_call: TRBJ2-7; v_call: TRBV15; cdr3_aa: CATSRDRGYEQYF
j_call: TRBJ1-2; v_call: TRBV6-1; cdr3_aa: CASGEPNYGYTF
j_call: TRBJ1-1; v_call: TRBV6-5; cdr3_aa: CASSPGLPRTEAFF
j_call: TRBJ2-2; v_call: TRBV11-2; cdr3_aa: CASSLASSGTGIGELFF
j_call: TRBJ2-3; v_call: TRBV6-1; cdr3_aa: CASSEVTRGFDTDTQYF
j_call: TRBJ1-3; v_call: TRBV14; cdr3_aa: CASSPRAGNTIYF
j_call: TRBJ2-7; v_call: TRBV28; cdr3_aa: CASRETYEQYF
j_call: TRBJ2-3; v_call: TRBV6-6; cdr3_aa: CASSYRGTDTQYF
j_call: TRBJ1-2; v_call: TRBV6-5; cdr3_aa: CASSWNYGYTF
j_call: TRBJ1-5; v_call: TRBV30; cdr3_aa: CAWSGTGQQPQHF
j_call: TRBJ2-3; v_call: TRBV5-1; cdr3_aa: CASSPPLQVFADTQYF
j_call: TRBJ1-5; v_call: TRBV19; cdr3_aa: CASSMEWGNQPQHF
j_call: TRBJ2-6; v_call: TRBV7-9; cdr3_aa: CASSETDSGANVLTF
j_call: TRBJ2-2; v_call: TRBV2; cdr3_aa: CASSPDTGELFF
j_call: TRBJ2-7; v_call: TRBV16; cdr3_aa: CASSLSGESSYEQYF
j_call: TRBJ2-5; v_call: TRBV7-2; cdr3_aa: CASSLDREETQYF
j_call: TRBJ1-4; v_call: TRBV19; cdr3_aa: CASSIKSEKLFF
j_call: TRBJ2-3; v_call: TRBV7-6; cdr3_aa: CASKLLAGGPTDTQYF
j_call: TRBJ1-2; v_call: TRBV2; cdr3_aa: CARSTGSYGYTF
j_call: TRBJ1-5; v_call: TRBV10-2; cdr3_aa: CASSELEFQPQHF
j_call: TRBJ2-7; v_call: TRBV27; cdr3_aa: CASSFDGHEQYF
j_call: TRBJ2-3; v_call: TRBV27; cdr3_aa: CASSSYYLGLAGRIRDTQYF
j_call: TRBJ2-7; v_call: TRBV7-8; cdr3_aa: CASSSAHGQLFDEQYF
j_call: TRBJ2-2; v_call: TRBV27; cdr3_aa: CASRTTGDPGELFF
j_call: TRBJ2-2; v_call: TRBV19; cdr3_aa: CASSMSLAGDPGELFF
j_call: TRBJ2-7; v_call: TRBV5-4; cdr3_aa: CASSWGLAGPYEQYF